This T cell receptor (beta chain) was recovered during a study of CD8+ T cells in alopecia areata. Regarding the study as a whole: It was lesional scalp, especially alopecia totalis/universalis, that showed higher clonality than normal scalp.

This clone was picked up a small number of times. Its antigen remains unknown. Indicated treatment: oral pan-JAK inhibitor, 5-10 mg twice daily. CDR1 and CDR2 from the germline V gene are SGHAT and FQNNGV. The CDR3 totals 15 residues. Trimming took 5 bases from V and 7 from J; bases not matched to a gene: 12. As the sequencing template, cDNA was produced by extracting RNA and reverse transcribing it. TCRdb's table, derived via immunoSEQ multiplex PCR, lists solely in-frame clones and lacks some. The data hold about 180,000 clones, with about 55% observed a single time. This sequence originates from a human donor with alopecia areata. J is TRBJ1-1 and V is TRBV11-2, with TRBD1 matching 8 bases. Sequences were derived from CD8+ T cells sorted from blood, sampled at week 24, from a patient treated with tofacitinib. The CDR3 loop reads CASSPGQGSVGEAFF. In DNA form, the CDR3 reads TGTGCCAGCAGCCCAGGACAGGGCTCGGTAGGTGAAGCTTTCTTT.